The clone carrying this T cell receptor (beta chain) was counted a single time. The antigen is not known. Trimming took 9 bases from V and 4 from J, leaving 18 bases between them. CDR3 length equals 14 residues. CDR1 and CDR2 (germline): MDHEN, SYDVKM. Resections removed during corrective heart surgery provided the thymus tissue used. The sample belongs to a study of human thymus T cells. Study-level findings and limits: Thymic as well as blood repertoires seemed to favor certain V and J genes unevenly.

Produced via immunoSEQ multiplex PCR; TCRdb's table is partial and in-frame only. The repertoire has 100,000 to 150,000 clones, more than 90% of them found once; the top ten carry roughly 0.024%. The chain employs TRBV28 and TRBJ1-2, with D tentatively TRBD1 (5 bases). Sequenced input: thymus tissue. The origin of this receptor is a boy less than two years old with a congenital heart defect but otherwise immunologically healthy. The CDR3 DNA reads TGTGCCAGTGGTAAAAAACAGGAAGTCTATGGCTACACCTTC. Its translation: CASGKKQEVYGYTF.